This T cell receptor beta chain was documented in a study of shared clonotypes between healthy human individuals. The CDR3 totals 12 residues. Germline V gives CDR1 SGHDT, CDR2 YYEEEE. Trimming removed 4 bases at V and 5 bases at J, with 9 bases between. All participating donors were Caucasian adults from Nashville, Tennessee. Memory CD4+ cells were the fraction left after CD45RA+ naive selection. In regard to this clone: The antigen remains unidentified.

In the source study's methods: Filtering differed, since immunoSEQ gave only junction sequences and no quality scores. The assay was immunoSEQ multiplex PCR, and TCRdb's table has in-frame clones only and misses some. Clone size and the V and J calls come from that table; the DNA yielded D and trimming. The data contain around 180,000 clones, approximately 92% of them seen just once; the ten biggest clones take up about 0.07%. Whole-study findings and limits: How much donors shared clonotypes was expected to be affected by sequencing depth.

The receptor was isolated from a woman aged 30 to 39 in good health. The V and J genes are TRBV5-6 and TRBJ1-2; D unresolved. Specimen: naive CD4+ T cells sorted from blood. The subset denotes: CD45RA+ positively selected. In DNA, the CDR3 is TGTGCCAGCAGCCGCGCCCCTTATGGCTACACCTTC. Translation: CASSRAPYGYTF.